One sample yielded the 15 T cell receptor beta chains listed below, sequenced in a study of vaccination effects on CD4 cells after COVID-19. Measured with immunoSEQ multiplex PCR; TCRdb has only the in-frame clones, and not every one. The sample records about 65,000 clones, approximately 79% being singletons. Prior to sequencing, the ViraFEST assay stimulated PBMC with viral peptide pools, which expanded the antigen-specific CD4+ T cells. After less than 11 days in culture, the CD4+ T cells were isolated. Vaccine recipients lacked prior SARS-CoV-2 infection and had negative nucleocapsid antibodies. No antigen has been identified for these receptors. The specimen comprised CD4+ T cells from PBMCs cultured with HCoV-NL63 spike peptides, sampled before COVID-19 vaccination. The source of these receptors is a human donor who received a COVID-19 vaccine.

The chain links TRBV18 to TRBJ1-1, with D unresolved. The CDR3 extends over 14 amino acids. CDR1 and CDR2 (germline): KGHSH, LQKENI. V was clipped by 6 bases and J by 4 bases, with 15 bases between them. Here the CDR3 reads CASSGMGWTTEAFF. In DNA form, the CDR3 reads TGTGCCAGCTCGGGGATGGGGTGGACCACTGAAGCTTTCTTT.

This sequence joins TRBV15 and TRBJ2-7; D gene ambiguous. Germline V gene data show CDR1 as LNHNV and CDR2 as YYDKDF (reference sequence). The CDR3 runs 17 residues. V was clipped by 1 base and J by 2 bases, with 18 bases between them. CDR3 nucleotide sequence: TGTGCCACCAGCAGAGGGTCCGCCGGACCCACAGCCTACGAGCAGTACGTC. It translates to CATSRGSAGPTAYEQYV.

V and J are TRBV7-2 and TRBJ2-3; a possible D gene is TRBD2 (5 bases). Germline V gene data show CDR1 as SGHTA and CDR2 as FQGNSA. The CDR3 loop spans 15 amino acids. Trimming left V 2 bases short and J 4 bases short, with 13 bases between. CDR3 amino acids: CASSLSLAGPDTQYF. The CDR3 DNA reads as TGTGCCAGCAGCTTATCTCTGGCGGGCCCAGATACGCAGTATTTT. The whole variable domain, remainder taken from reference TRBV7-2 and TRBJ2-3, is GAGVSQSPSNKVTEKGKDVELRCDPISGHTALYWYRQSLGQGLEFLIYFQGNSAPDKSGLPSDRFSAERTGGSVSTLTIQRTQQEDSAVYLCASSLSLAGPDTQYFGPGTRLTVL.

The chain links TRBV9 to TRBJ2-2; D possibly corresponds to TRBD2 (5 bases). The germline V and J ends were trimmed by 0 bases and 1 base, with 10 bases remaining between them. The CDR3 sequence is 16 residues long. Germline loops: CDR1 SGDLS, CDR2 YYNGEE. The CDR3 region has the DNA TGTGCCAGCAGCGTAGTTTGGAGCGGGAACACCGGGGAGCTGTTTTTT. Translated: CASSVVWSGNTGELFF.

The chain has TRBV5-1 and TRBJ1-2; no clear D. The length of the CDR3 is 15 residues. From germline, CDR1 is SGHRS and CDR2 YFSETQ. V lost 1 base and J 0 bases, leaving 10 bases between the germline ends. The DNA of the CDR3 is TGCGCCAGCAGCTTGTTGTCTTCCGCTAACTATGGCTACACCTTC. Encoded protein: CASSLLSSANYGYTF.

Regarding this clone: This sample also contains other DNA sequences that code for the same CDR3. The chain employs TRBV19 and TRBJ1-5; D not certain. Germline V gene sequence: CDR1 LNHDA, CDR2 SQIVND (reference sequence). This CDR3 spans 15 amino acids. V lost 3 bases to trimming and J lost 0 bases, with 9 bases between them. CDR3 DNA sequence: TGTGCCAGTAGTATTTCGGTTATTAGCAATCAGCCCCAGCATTTT. Its translation: CASSISVISNQPQHF.

The CDR3 loop reads CASSRAEQGDTEAFF. The CDR3 coding sequence is TGTGCCAGCTCACGGGCGGAACAAGGCGACACTGAAGCTTTCTTT. The chain employs TRBV18 and TRBJ1-1; no reliable D call. V lost 4 bases, J lost 3 bases, and 15 bases lay in between. CDR3 length: 15 residues. The germline gives CDR1 KGHSH, CDR2 LQKENI.

The rearrangement joins TRBV19 to TRBJ2-5, with D possibly called TRBD1 or TRBD2 (5 bases each). CDR1 is LNHDA, CDR2 SQIVND, per germline (reference sequence). CDR3 size: 15 residues. Trimming removed 3 bases from V and 2 bases from J, with 13 bases in between. CDR3: CASSIGADSQETQYF. The CDR3 DNA sequence: TGTGCCAGTAGTATCGGGGCGGATTCACAAGAGACCCAGTACTTC.

The genes are TRBV5-1 and TRBJ1-3; no clear D. Germline V gene data show CDR1 as SGHRS and CDR2 as YFSETQ. V was clipped by 0 bases and J by 0 bases, with 7 bases between them. This CDR3 is 15 amino acids long. The CDR3 is CASSLDTRSGNTIYF. The CDR3 DNA sequence: TGCGCCAGCAGCTTGGACACCCGCTCTGGAAACACCATATATTTT. Supplemented by reference TRBV5-1 and TRBJ1-3, the full variable domain reads KAGVTQTPRYLIKTRGQQVTLSCSPISGHRSVSWYQQTPGQGLQFLFEYFSETQRNKGNFPGRFSGRQFSNSRSEMNVSTLELGDSALYLCASSLDTRSGNTIYFGEGSWLTVV.

The chain employs TRBV7-9 and TRBJ2-1, with 11 bases aligning to TRBD2. The germline CDR1 and CDR2 sequences are SEHNR and FQNEAQ (reference sequence). This CDR3 comprises 16 residues. V shed 5 bases and J 3 bases; nucleotides not matched to a gene: 6. In DNA form, the CDR3 reads TGTGCCAGCAGCCCCTCGGGACTAGCGGTCTACAATGAGCAGTTCTTC. Protein sequence: CASSPSGLAVYNEQFF.

CDR3 residues: CASSPTTDRAEAFF. The CDR3 nucleotides read TGTGCCAGCAGCCCCACAACGGACAGGGCTGAAGCTTTCTTT. The chain employs TRBV7-2 and TRBJ1-1, with 8 bases lining up with TRBD1. There are 14 residues in the CDR3. Losses at the gene ends were 5 bases for V and 6 bases for J; bases not matched to a gene: 8. Looked up from germline, CDR1 is SGHTA and CDR2 is FQGNSA.

This clone has only a few counts. J is TRBJ2-1 and V is TRBV6-5, with D tentatively TRBD2 (7 bases). V gave up 6 bases and J gave up 2 bases, with 11 bases separating them. The germline CDR1 and CDR2 sequences are MNHEY and SVGAGI. The CDR3 length is 14 residues. Here the CDR3 DNA reads TGTGCCAGCAGAAGGGGGGGCGCCTACAATGAGCAGTTCTTC. Translation: CASRRGGAYNEQFF.

This chain joins TRBV18 and TRBJ2-7; D ambiguous. The CDR3 contains 13 residues. Germline CDR1 and CDR2: KGHSH and LQKENI. V shed 4 bases and J shed 2 bases, with 9 bases lying between them. CDR3 sequence (DNA): TGTGCCAGCTCACGAACGAACGCCTACGAGCAGTACGTC. Amino acid sequence: CASSRTNAYEQYV.

This clone showed up just a few times. This rearrangement joins TRBV19 to TRBJ1-3; D is ambiguous. V dropped 8 bases and J dropped 2 bases, with 13 bases sitting between them. This CDR3 has 14 amino acids. Germline V gene sequence: CDR1 LNHDA, CDR2 SQIVND (reference sequence). The CDR3 bases are TGTGCCAGTGACGGGCCTAGGACTGGAAACACCATATATTTT. It translates to CASDGPRTGNTIYF.

The sample holds a few counts of this clone. V gene TRBV4-3 combines with J gene TRBJ1-6; tentatively, D is TRBD1 (6 bases). Per the germline V gene, CDR1 is LGHNA and CDR2 is YSLEER. V was pared by 1 base and J by 4 bases, with 14 bases between. The CDR3 spans 17 residues. The CDR3 DNA reads TGCGCCAGCAGCCAAGCTAGGAGGACAGATTATAATTCACCCCTCCACTTT. This sequence encodes CASSQARRTDYNSPLHF.